The 23 T cell receptor beta chains listed next were all sequenced from one sample in a study of blood T cell repertoires in COVID-19. Method: immunoSEQ multiplex PCR; TCRdb's copy keeps in-frame clones and lacks some. The repertoire has about 400,000 clones, 88% of them found once; the top ten carry about 2.1%. The sample comprised PBMCs or T cells enriched from blood (not recorded which). The receptors here all came from a woman aged 40 to 50 with acute COVID-19.

The chain is built from TRBV10-1 and TRBJ2-1; 10 nucleotides align to TRBD1. Germline V lookup: CDR1 WNHNN, CDR2 SYGVQD (reference sequence). With V trimmed by 8 bases and J by 4 bases, 8 bases remained unmatched. This CDR3 is 15 amino acids long. The CDR3 DNA reads TGCGCCAGCGGATTCCGGGACAGGGGATACAATGAGCAGTTCTTC. It yields the protein CASGFRDRGYNEQFF.

The rearrangement links TRBV10-3 to TRBJ1-1, with TRBD1 matching 7 bases. The CDR3 runs 14 residues. Germline V gene sequence: CDR1 ENHRY, CDR2 SYGVKD. J gave up 1 base and V 1 base, and 0 bases lay outside the gene matches. The CDR3 bases are TGTGCCATCAGTGAGTACAGGGGGAACACTGAAGCTTTCTTT. Its protein product is CAISEYRGNTEAFF.

This chain uses TRBV4-1 with TRBJ1-3; D not certain. Trimming removed 0 bases from V and 0 bases from J, with 12 bases in between. Per the germline V gene, CDR1 is MGHRA and CDR2 is YSYEKL. This CDR3 contains 17 residues. CDR3 sequence: CASSQDLGIPSGNTIYF. Written as DNA, the CDR3 is TGCGCCAGCAGCCAAGACTTGGGCATCCCCTCTGGAAACACCATATATTTT.

The chain employs TRBV23-1 and TRBJ2-1; TRBD1 might be the D (5 bases). TRBV23-1 is flagged as an ORF with uncertain function. Trimming removed 0 bases from V and 8 bases from J, with 20 bases in between. The CDR3 covers 17 residues. The CDR3 sequence is CASSQSGQRPRFHEQFF. The CDR3 nucleotides read TGCGCCAGCAGTCAATCGGGGCAGAGGCCGAGATTTCATGAGCAGTTCTTC.

V usage is TRBV30 and J usage is TRBJ1-2; TRBD1 aligns across 8 bases. Trimming took 1 base from V and 12 from J; bases not matched to a gene: 10. The CDR3 totals 13 residues. In germline, CDR1 is GTSNPN, CDR2 SVGIG (reference sequence). The CDR3 protein is CAWSAPGTGLNTF. CDR3 DNA sequence: TGTGCCTGGAGTGCCCCTGGGACAGGTCTGAACACCTTC.

The chain joins TRBV29-1 to TRBJ1-1, with D unresolved. The CDR3 sequence is 14 residues long. Trimming took 1 base from V and 1 from J, leaving 10 bases between them. Per germline, CDR1 SQVTM and CDR2 ANQGSEA. The DNA of the CDR3 is TGCAGCGTTGAAGGCGTCACCAAGAACACTGAAGCTTTCTTT. Its translation is CSVEGVTKNTEAFF.

The chain couples TRBV5-5 to TRBJ2-3; 9 bases align to TRBD2. The CDR3 covers 16 residues. Germline V gene data show CDR1 as SGHKS and CDR2 as YYEKEE (reference sequence). The V segment lost 1 base and the J segment 1 base; nucleotides outside the gene matches: 4. CDR3 bases: TGTGCCAGCAGCTTGTTATTAGCGGGGGGCACAGATACGCAGTATTTT. Amino acids: CASSLLLAGGTDTQYF.

This chain joins TRBV7-6 and TRBJ1-6, with 8 bases that match TRBD1. The CDR3 has 17 residues. Trimming took 0 bases from V and 6 from J; bases not matched to a gene: 7. Germline CDR1 SGHVS, CDR2 FNYEAQ. This chain's CDR3 is CASSLATTGGGNSPLHF. DNA of the CDR3: TGTGCCAGCAGCTTAGCCACAACAGGGGGTGGTAATTCACCCCTCCACTTT.

The chain combines TRBV3-1 (or the pseudogene TRBV3-2) with TRBJ1-1; 12 nucleotides align to TRBD1. The V gene's germline CDR1 is LGHDT and CDR2 YNNKEL (reference sequence). The CDR3 has 13 amino acids. V shed 4 bases and J 8 bases; nucleotides not matched to a gene: 2. This CDR3 is CASSPGTGGEAFF. CDR3 bases: TGTGCCAGCAGCCCAGGGACAGGGGGCGAAGCTTTCTTT.

The V call is TRBV19, the J call TRBJ1-5, with 10 bases that match TRBD1. CDR3 size: 15 residues. With V trimmed by 3 bases and J by 6 bases, 5 bases remained unmatched. Germline V gives CDR1 LNHDA, CDR2 SQIVND (reference sequence). DNA for the CDR3: TGTGCCAGTAGTATTCTGACAGGGGGCGTTCAGCCCCAGCATTTT. Its translation is CASSILTGGVQPQHF.

This chain joins TRBV5-5 and TRBJ2-3; D remains unclear. Germline values: CDR1 SGHKS, CDR2 YYEKEE (reference sequence). The CDR3 length is 14 residues. Trimming cost V 0 bases and J 1 base, with 6 bases left between them. CDR3 sequence: CASSLARGTDTQYF. In nucleotides, the CDR3 is TGTGCCAGCAGCTTGGCCCGGGGCACAGATACGCAGTATTTT.

CDR3 protein: CASSYPGGAEGYTF. The CDR3 nucleotides are TGTGCCAGCAGCTACCCAGGGGGCGCGGAGGGCTACACCTTC. The rearrangement links TRBV3-1 (or the pseudogene TRBV3-2) to TRBJ1-2; 8 nucleotides align to TRBD1. Germline assignment: CDR1 LGHDT and CDR2 YNNKEL (reference sequence). V shed 5 bases, J shed 8 bases, and the junction held 10 bases outside the gene matches. The CDR3 extends over 14 amino acids.

The chain joins TRBV18 to TRBJ2-1; 10 bases are shared with TRBD1. CDR3 size: 17 residues. Germline V gene data show CDR1 as KGHSH and CDR2 as LQKENI. After removal of 2 bases from V and 0 bases from J, the junction contained 4 bases not matched to a gene. The CDR3 bases are TGTGCCAGCTCACCAAGGGACAGGGGTACCTCCTACAATGAGCAGTTCTTC. Protein product: CASSPRDRGTSYNEQFF.

The chain combines TRBV11-2 with TRBJ2-1, with 7 bases matching TRBD2. The CDR3 spans 12 residues. Per germline, CDR1 SGHAT and CDR2 FQNNGV. J lost 9 bases, V lost 3 bases, and 2 bases had no gene match. CDR3 coding DNA: TGTGCCAGCAGCTTGGGGGGGGTTGAGCAGTTCTTC. Translation gives CASSLGGVEQFF.

The V gene is TRBV5-8, the J gene TRBJ1-4, with 11 bases identical to TRBD1. There are 17 residues in the CDR3. In germline, CDR1 is SGHTS, CDR2 YDEGEE. V shed 3 bases, J shed 8 bases, and the junction held 12 bases outside the gene matches. The CDR3 DNA is TGTGCCAGCAGCTCGACGGACAGGGGGCGGTTTCAAGAAAAACTGTTTTTT. It specifies CASSSTDRGRFQEKLFF.

This clone has a handful of counts. V and J are TRBV2 and TRBJ2-3; 7 bases agree with TRBD1. Germline V gene sequence: CDR1 SNHLY, CDR2 FYNNEI. The length of the CDR3 is 15 residues. V lost 6 bases, J lost 0 bases, and 6 bases stayed unmatched. As DNA, the CDR3 is TGTGCCAGCAGGCGAGAGACAGGGAGCACAGATACGCAGTATTTT. Its protein is CASRRETGSTDTQYF.

The CDR3 is CASSRGTSLNTGELFF. In DNA, the CDR3 is TGCGCCAGCAGCCGCGGGACTAGCCTAAACACCGGGGAGCTGTTTTTT. The rearrangement joins TRBV5-1 to TRBJ2-2; 9 bases map to TRBD2. CDR3 length equals 16 residues. Germline CDR1 SGHRS, CDR2 YFSETQ. J gave up 2 bases and V 4 bases, and 6 bases lay outside the gene matches.

In its sample, this clone was seen once. V usage is TRBV18 and J usage is TRBJ1-3; D possibly corresponds to TRBD1 (6 bases). The CDR3 extends over 16 amino acids. In germline, CDR1 is KGHSH, CDR2 LQKENI. The V end lost 5 bases, the J end lost 0 bases, and 14 bases lay between the germline ends. CDR3 coding DNA: TGTGCCAGCTCAGACGACAGGACTCGCTCTGGAAACACCATATATTTT. Translation: CASSDDRTRSGNTIYF.

The rearrangement uses TRBV7-9 and TRBJ1-1, with D possibly being TRBD1 (5 bases). V was trimmed by 4 bases and J by 7 bases, leaving 10 bases between them. Germline V CDR1 and CDR2: SEHNR, FQNEAQ (reference sequence). The CDR3 has 12 amino acids. For the CDR3, the DNA is TGTGCCAGCAGCTGGAGGGGTTTTGAAGCTTTCTTT. Translation: CASSWRGFEAFF.

This clone was observed a single time. This chain links TRBV29-1 with TRBJ2-2; 9 nucleotides agree with TRBD1. The ends lost 7 bases at V and 1 base at J; junction bases unmatched: 4. Germline-derived CDR1 and CDR2 are SQVTM and ANQGSEA. This CDR3 spans 14 amino acids. The CDR3 coding sequence is TGCAGCGGTGGACAGGGGAGGAACACCGGGGAGCTGTTTTTT. This translates into CSGGQGRNTGELFF.

The chain links TRBV5-1 to TRBJ1-2, with no clear D. Germline V gene data show CDR1 as SGHRS and CDR2 as YFSETQ. This CDR3 contains 13 residues. V gave up 1 base and J gave up 10 bases, with 14 bases separating them. The CDR3 coding sequence is TGCGCCAGCAGCTTGAAACAGAACCTCGACTACACCTTC. Its translation is CASSLKQNLDYTF.

As DNA, the CDR3 is TGTGCCAGCAGCTTCCCACAAATGAACACTGAAGCTTTCTTT. Translated, it gives CASSFPQMNTEAFF. This chain uses TRBV5-4 with TRBJ1-1; D remains ambiguous. This CDR3 has 14 residues. Germline CDR1 and CDR2: SGHNT and YYREEE (reference sequence). Trimming stripped 2 bases from V and 0 bases from J, with 8 bases between. Complete variable domain (other parts from reference TRBV5-4 and TRBJ1-1): ETGVTQSPTHLIKTRGQQVTLRCSSQSGHNTVSWYQQALGQGPQFIFQYYREEENGRGNFPPRFSGLQFPNYSSELNVNALELDDSALYLCASSFPQMNTEAFFGQGTRLTVV.

The V and J genes are TRBV2 and TRBJ2-1; 9 nucleotides match TRBD2. This CDR3 spans 14 amino acids. The ends lost 10 bases at V and 4 bases at J; junction bases unmatched: 8. Germline CDR1 and CDR2: SNHLY and FYNNEI. In DNA form, the CDR3 reads TGTGCCACTAGGGGTAGCGGGAGATACAATGAGCAGTTCTTC. This encodes CATRGSGRYNEQFF.